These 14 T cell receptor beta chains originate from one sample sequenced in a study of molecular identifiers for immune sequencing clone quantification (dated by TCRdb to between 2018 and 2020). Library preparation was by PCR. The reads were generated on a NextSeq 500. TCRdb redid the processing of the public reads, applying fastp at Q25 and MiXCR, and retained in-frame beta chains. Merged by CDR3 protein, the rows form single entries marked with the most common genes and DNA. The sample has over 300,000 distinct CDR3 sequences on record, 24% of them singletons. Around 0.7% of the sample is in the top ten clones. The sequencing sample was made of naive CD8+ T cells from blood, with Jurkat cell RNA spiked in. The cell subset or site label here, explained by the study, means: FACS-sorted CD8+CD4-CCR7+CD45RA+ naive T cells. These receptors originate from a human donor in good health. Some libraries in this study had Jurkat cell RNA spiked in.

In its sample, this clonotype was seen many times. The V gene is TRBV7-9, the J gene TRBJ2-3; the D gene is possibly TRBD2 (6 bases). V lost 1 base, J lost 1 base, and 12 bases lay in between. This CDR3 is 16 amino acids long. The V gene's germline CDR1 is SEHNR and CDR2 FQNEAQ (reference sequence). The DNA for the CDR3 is TGTGCCAGCAGCTTAGGTCGACTAGAAGGCACAGATACGCAGTATTTT. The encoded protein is CASSLGRLEGTDTQYF.

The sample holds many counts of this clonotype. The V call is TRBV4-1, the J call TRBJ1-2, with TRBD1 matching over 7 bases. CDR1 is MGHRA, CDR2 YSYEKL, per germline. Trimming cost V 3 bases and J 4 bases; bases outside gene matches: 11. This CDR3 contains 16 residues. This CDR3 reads CASSHESDRAIYGYTF. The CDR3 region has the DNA TGCGCCAGCAGCCATGAATCAGACAGGGCAATCTATGGCTACACCTTC.

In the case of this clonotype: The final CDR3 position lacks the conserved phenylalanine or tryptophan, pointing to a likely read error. CDR3 coding DNA: TGTGCCAGCAGTTCTCCGGGACTAGCGACCTACGGGCAGTACCTC. It is translated as CASSSPGLATYGQYL. This rearrangement joins TRBV6-2 or TRBV6-3 to TRBJ2-7; 10 nucleotides agree with TRBD2. Per the germline V gene, CDR1 is MNHEY and CDR2 is SVGEGT. The CDR3 totals 15 residues.

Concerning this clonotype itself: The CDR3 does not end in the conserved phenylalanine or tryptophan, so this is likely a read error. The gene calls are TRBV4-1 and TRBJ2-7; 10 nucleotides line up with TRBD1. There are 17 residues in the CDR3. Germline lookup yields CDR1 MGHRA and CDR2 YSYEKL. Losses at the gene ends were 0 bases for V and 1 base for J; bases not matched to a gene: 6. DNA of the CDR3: TGCGCCAGCAGCCAAGATAGGGGACAGGGGCCGTCCTACGAGCAGTACTCC. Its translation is CASSQDRGQGPSYEQYS.

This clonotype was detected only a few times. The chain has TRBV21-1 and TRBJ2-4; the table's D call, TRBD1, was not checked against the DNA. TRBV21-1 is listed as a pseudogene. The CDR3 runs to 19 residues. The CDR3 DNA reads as TGTGCCAGCAGCGGGACTTTCCCGCCCCATCCTCTAGCCAAAAACATTCAGTACTTC. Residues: CASSGTFPPHPLAKNIQYF.

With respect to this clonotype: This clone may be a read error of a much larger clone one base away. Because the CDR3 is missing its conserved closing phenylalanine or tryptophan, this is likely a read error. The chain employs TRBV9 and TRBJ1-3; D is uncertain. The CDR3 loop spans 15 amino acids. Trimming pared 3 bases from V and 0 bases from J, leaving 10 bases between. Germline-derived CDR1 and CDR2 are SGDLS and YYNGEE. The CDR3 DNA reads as TGTGCCAGCAGCGCAGACGGCAACTCTGGAAACACCATATATCTT. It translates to CASSADGNSGNTIYL.

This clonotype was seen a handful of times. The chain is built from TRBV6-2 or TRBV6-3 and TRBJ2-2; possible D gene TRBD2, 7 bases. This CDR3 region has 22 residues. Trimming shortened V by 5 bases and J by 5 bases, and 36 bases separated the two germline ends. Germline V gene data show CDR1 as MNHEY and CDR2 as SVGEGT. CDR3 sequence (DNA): TGTGCCAGCAGTACCTCAGGACAGCTTCCTTACCTTGTGGGAGCGGGGACCGGGGAGCTGTTTTTT. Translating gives CASSTSGQLPYLVGAGTGELFF.

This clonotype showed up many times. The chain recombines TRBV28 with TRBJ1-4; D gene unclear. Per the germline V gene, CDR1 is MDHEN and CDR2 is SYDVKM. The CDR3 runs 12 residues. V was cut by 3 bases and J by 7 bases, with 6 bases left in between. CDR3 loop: CASSFDREKLFF. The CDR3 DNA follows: TGTGCCAGCAGTTTCGACCGTGAAAAACTGTTTTTT. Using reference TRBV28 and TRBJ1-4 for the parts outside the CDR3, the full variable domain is DVKVTQSSRYLVKRTGEKVFLECVQDMDHENMFWYRQDPGLGLRLIYFSYDVKMKEKGDIPEGYSVSREKKERFSLILESASTNQTSMYLCASSFDREKLFFGSGTQLSVL.

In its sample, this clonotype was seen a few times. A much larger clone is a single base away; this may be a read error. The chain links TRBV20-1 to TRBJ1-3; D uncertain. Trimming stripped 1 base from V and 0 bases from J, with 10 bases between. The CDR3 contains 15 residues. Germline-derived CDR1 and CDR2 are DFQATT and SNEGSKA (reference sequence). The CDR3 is CSARGPQVSGNTIYF. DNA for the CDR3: TGCAGTGCTAGAGGTCCCCAGGTCTCTGGAAACACCATATATTTT.

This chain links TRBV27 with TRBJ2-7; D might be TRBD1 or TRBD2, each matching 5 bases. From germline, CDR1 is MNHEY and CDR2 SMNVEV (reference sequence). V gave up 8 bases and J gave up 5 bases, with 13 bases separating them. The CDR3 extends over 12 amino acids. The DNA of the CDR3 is TGTGCCAGCCGGGACCTGGCCCACGAGCAGTACTTC. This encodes CASRDLAHEQYF.

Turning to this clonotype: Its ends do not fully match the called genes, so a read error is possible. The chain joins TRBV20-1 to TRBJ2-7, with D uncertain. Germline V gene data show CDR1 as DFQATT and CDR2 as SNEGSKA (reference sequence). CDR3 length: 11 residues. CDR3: CSAREVYEQHF. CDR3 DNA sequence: TGCAGTGCTAGAGAAGTTTACGAGCAGCACTTC.

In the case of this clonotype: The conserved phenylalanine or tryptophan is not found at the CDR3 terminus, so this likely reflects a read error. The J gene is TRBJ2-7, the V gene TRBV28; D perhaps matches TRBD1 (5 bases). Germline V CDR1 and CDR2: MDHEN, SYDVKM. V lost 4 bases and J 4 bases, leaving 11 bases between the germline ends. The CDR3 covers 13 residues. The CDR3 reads CASSSPQGYEQYL. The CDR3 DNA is TGTGCCAGCAGTTCCCCCCAGGGTTACGAGCAGTACCTC.

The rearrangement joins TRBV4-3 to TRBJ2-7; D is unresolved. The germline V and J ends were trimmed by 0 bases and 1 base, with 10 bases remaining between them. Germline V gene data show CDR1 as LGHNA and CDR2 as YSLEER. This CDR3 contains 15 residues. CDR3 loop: CASSQDVGPSYEQYF. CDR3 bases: TGCGCCAGCAGCCAAGATGTCGGACCGTCCTACGAGCAGTACTTC.

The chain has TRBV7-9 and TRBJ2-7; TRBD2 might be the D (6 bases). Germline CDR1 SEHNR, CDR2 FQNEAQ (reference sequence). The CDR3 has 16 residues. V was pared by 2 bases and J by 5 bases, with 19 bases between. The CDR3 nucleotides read TGTGCCAGCAGCTTATCGGGACTTCCAGGTGGTAACGAGCAGTACTTC. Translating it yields CASSLSGLPGGNEQYF.